The rows below give T cell receptor beta chains drawn from one sample of a study of graft-versus-host responses after intestinal transplantation. Libraries were prepared by immunoSEQ multiplex PCR; TCRdb keeps only in-frame clonotypes and omits some of them. The sample includes about 110,000 clones, more than 80% of them seen just once. These receptors are not linked to any known antigen. Source: unstimulated CD4+ T cells sorted from spleen or lymph node cells, taken before transplant. These receptors came from a human donor who was the organ donor for an intestinal transplant. Each CDR3 is given with its conserved first and last residue. The D gene is left open where the match is weak. Not every row has a clone size; where given, it reads once, few, many or a size class.

TRBJ1-5,14,-,TRBD1,TRBV19,TGTGCCAGTAGTAGGGACAGGGGCAATCAGCCCCAGCATTTT,CASSRDRGNQPQHF
TRBJ1-6,15,-,-,TRBV6-5,TGTGCCAGCAGTTACTACCCGGACAGCAATTCACCCCTCCACTTT,CASSYYPDSNSPLHF
TRBJ1-5,16,-,TRBD1,TRBV19,TGTGCCAGTAGTATAGCTATGACAGGGTCAAATCAGCCCCAGCATTTT,CASSIAMTGSNQPQHF
TRBJ2-7,14,once,TRBD2,TRBV2,TGTGCCAGCAGTGAGGTAGCGGGAGTCTACGAGCAGTACTTC,CASSEVAGVYEQYF
TRBJ1-1,12,-,-,TRBV15,TGTGCCACCAGCAGACGGGGCACTGAAGCTTTCTTT,CATSRRGTEAFF
TRBJ2-1,13,-,-,TRBV10-3,TGTGCCATCAGCCCCGCCGCGAGCGAAGAGCAGTTCTTC,CAISPAASEEQFF
TRBJ2-1,14,once,-,TRBV6-1,TGTGCCAGTCAACGGGAGAATGGGTGGGGTGAGCAGTTCTTC,CASQRENGWGEQFF
TRBJ2-3,18,-,TRBD2,TRBV7-9,TGTGCCAGCAGCTCAACTAGCGGGTCCTGGTTCGGCACAGATACGCAGTATTTT,CASSSTSGSWFGTDTQYF
TRBJ2-2,17,-,TRBD2,TRBV5-5,TGTGCCAGCAGCTTACAACCGGGACTAGGAAATCCCGGGGAGCTGTTTTTT,CASSLQPGLGNPGELFF
TRBJ2-7,11,-,-,TRBV7-2,TGTGCCAGCGGCTTAGTAGACGAGCAGTACTTC,CASGLVDEQYF
TRBJ2-7,13,-,-,TRBV30,TGTGCCTGGAGTGGGGGACTGCCCTACGAGCAGTACTTC,CAWSGGLPYEQYF
TRBJ2-1,15,-,TRBD1,TRBV11-2,TGTGCCAGCAGCTTGGGACAGGGGATGAGTAATGAGCAGTTCTTC,CASSLGQGMSNEQFF
TRBJ2-1,16,-,-,TRBV7-2,TGTGCCAGCAGCTTATCGGGGCGGATCTACAATGAGTTGCAGTTCTTC,CASSLSGRIYNELQFF
TRBJ2-7,18,-,-,TRBV18,TGTGCCAGCTCACCAAAGAGACAGGACGGGAAGGGCTACTACGAGCAGTACTTC,CASSPKRQDGKGYYEQYF
TRBJ1-1,15,-,TRBD1,TRBV6-5,TGTGCCAGCAGCACTCATAGACAGGGAAGCTCTGAAGCTTTCTTT,CASSTHRQGSSEAFF
TRBJ2-1,13,few,TRBD2,TRBV10-3,TGTGCCACCATAGCGGGGGGACTACATGAGCAGTTCTTC,CATIAGGLHEQFF
TRBJ2-7,15,-,TRBD2,TRBV6-5,TGTGCCAGCAGTGGGCAACTAGCGCTCTCCTACGAGCAGTACTTC,CASSGQLALSYEQYF
TRBJ2-1,14,-,TRBD1,TRBV5-1,TGCGCCAGCAGCCGGGCAGGGGGTAGCAATGAGCAGTTCTTC,CASSRAGGSNEQFF
TRBJ2-3,15,-,TRBD2,TRBV19,TGTGCCAGTAGTTCGCGGACTAGCGGGACAGATACGCAGTATTTT,CASSSRTSGTDTQYF
TRBJ2-1,15,-,TRBD1,TRBV5-4,TGTGCCAGCAGCTTCCCGGGACAGGGGTGGAATGAGCAGTTCTTC,CASSFPGQGWNEQFF
TRBJ2-7,15,-,TRBD1,TRBV28,TGTGCCAGCAGTTTATATTCCGGCAGGGGGCTCGAGCAGTACTTC,CASSLYSGRGLEQYF
TRBJ2-7,14,once,TRBD1,TRBV27,TGTGCCAGCAGGGGACAGGGGGCATCCTACGAGCAGTACTTC,CASRGQGASYEQYF
TRBJ1-5,17,-,TRBD1,TRBV27,TGTGCCAGCAGTCTACGTGGAGGGGGCACTAGCAATCAGCCCCAGCATTTT,CASSLRGGGTSNQPQHF
TRBJ1-1,11,-,-,TRBV4-3,TGCGCCAGCAGCCGAAGAGGGGCAGCTTTCTTT,CASSRRGAAFF
TRBJ2-7,15,-,-,TRBV6-6,TGTGCCAGCAGTTACTCCGGGACACCTAATTACGAGCAGTACTTC,CASSYSGTPNYEQYF
TRBJ2-1,14,-,-,TRBV5-1,TGCGCCAGCAGCCCGGCGGACAGGGAGGGTGAGCAGTTCTTC,CASSPADREGEQFF
TRBJ2-4,11,-,-,TRBV6-1,TGTGCCAGCAGTGAGGCAAGGGGTCAGTACTTC,CASSEARGQYF
TRBJ2-4,14,-,-,TRBV5-6,TGTGCCAGCAGCTACGCGCGAGCCAAAAACATTCAGTACTTC,CASSYARAKNIQYF
TRBJ2-1,15,-,-,TRBV9,TGTGCCAGCAGCGTCTCGTCCAGCTCCTACAATGAGCAGTTCTTC,CASSVSSSSYNEQFF
TRBJ1-5,13,-,-,TRBV6-5,TGTGCCAGCAGACAGGGTAGCAATCAGCCCCAGCATTTT,CASRQGSNQPQHF
TRBJ1-1,15,-,TRBD1,TRBV4-2,TGTGCCAGCAGCCGCGCAGGGGGCTTAGACACTGAAGCTTTCTTT,CASSRAGGLDTEAFF
TRBJ2-1,14,-,-,TRBV5-1,TGCGCCAGCAGCTTGACCCAACTAACCAATGAGCAGTTCTTC,CASSLTQLTNEQFF
TRBJ1-2,13,-,TRBD1,TRBV6-6,TGTGCCAGCCGGGACAGGGCGCACTATGGCTACACCTTC,CASRDRAHYGYTF
TRBJ1-6,16,-,-,TRBV5-8,TGTGCCAGCAGGCCCCAGAGGGCACTGGTTAATTCACCCCTCCACTTT,CASRPQRALVNSPLHF
TRBJ2-5,16,-,-,TRBV7-2,TGTGCCAGCAGCCCCCGCGAAACCAGAGGGCAAGAGACCCAGTACTTC,CASSPRETRGQETQYF
TRBJ1-1,14,-,TRBD1,TRBV11-2,TGTGCCAGCAGCTTAGTCAGGGGGCGAGTTGAAGCTTTCTTT,CASSLVRGRVEAFF
TRBJ2-4,16,-,-,TRBV10-3,TGTGCCATCAGTGTAGGGCTGGTCCTAACTAAAAACATTCAGTACTTC,CAISVGLVLTKNIQYF
TRBJ2-2,16,-,TRBD2,TRBV27,TGTGCCAGCAGTTTCTGGACTAGCCCGAACACCGGGGAGCTGTTTTTT,CASSFWTSPNTGELFF
TRBJ2-1,13,-,-,TRBV5-1,TGCGCCAGCAGCTTGGTAGACTACAATGAGCAGTTCTTC,CASSLVDYNEQFF
TRBJ2-1,13,-,TRBD1,TRBV29-1,TGCAGCGTTCCCCGAGGGGGCTTCGATGAGCAGTTCTTC,CSVPRGGFDEQFF
TRBJ2-1,15,once,TRBD1,TRBV7-2,TGTGCCAGCAGCTTACAGGGGGCTGGGTACAATGAGCAGTTCTTC,CASSLQGAGYNEQFF
TRBJ2-3,13,once,-,TRBV27,TGTGCCAGCAGTTTATCGTACACAGATACGCAGTATTTT,CASSLSYTDTQYF
TRBJ2-7,16,-,TRBD2,TRBV7-2,TGTGCCAGCAGCTTAGTCGGGACTAGCGGGAGCTACGAGCAGTACTTC,CASSLVGTSGSYEQYF
TRBJ1-2,12,-,-,TRBV6-6,TGTGCCAGCAGTTACGACAACTATGGCTACACCTTC,CASSYDNYGYTF
TRBJ2-6,15,-,-,TRBV28,TGTGCCAGCAGTCCGTTCCGCTCTGGGGCCAACGTCCTGACTTTC,CASSPFRSGANVLTF
TRBJ1-5,18,-,-,TRBV4-1,TGCGCCAGCAGCCAAGAGACCTGGGAGCAATGGGGCAATCAGCCCCAGCATTTT,CASSQETWEQWGNQPQHF
TRBJ1-2,14,-,-,TRBV13,TGTGCCAGCAGCCAGTACGCGGTGAATCATGGCTACACCTTC,CASSQYAVNHGYTF
TRBJ1-5,13,-,-,TRBV7-3,TGTGCCAGCAGCTTAACGAGGGGCCAGCCCCAGCATTTT,CASSLTRGQPQHF
TRBJ2-1,13,-,-,TRBV27,TGTGCCAGCAGTCACGAATGGGCCTATGAGCAGTTCTTC,CASSHEWAYEQFF
TRBJ2-1,13,once,-,TRBV5-1,TGCGCCAGCAGCTTCCTGTTATACAATGAGCAGTTCTTC,CASSFLLYNEQFF
TRBJ2-4,14,-,-,TRBV11-2,TGTGCCAGCAGCTTTAGCTTAGACAAAAACATTCAGTACTTC,CASSFSLDKNIQYF
TRBJ2-6,15,-,-,TRBV19,TGTGCCACGGGGGACACCGGGTCTGGGGCCAACGTCCTGACTTTC,CATGDTGSGANVLTF
TRBJ2-2,11,-,-,TRBV5-1,TGCGCCAGCAGCTTTACCGGGGAGCTGTTTTTT,CASSFTGELFF